In its sample, the clone carrying this T cell receptor (beta chain) was seen once. All donors were Caucasian adults living in Nashville, Tennessee. A split of CD4+ cells into CD45RA+ naive and CD45RA-negative memory subsets was performed. The protocol was immunoSEQ multiplex PCR, while the TCRdb copy is restricted to in-frame clones and leaves out a portion. The sample includes 2 million to 3 million clones, under 95% of them seen just once. This sample is part of a study of shared clonotypes between healthy human individuals. Per the germline V gene, CDR1 is MNHEY and CDR2 is SMNVEV (reference sequence). V was pared by 5 bases and J by 10 bases, with 20 bases between. This CDR3 contains 15 residues.

Input material: naive CD4+ T cells from PBMCs. Subset here: CD45RA+ positively selected. The chain couples TRBV27 to TRBJ1-4; possibly TRBD1 for D (5 bases). The clonotype was recovered from a young man in good health. Some clones in this sample may be carry-over from other donors' samples. The CDR3, as DNA: TGTGCCAGCAGTCCCACGTGGGGGTGGAAGGGAAAACTGTTTTTT. Translation: CASSPTWGWKGKLFF.